The T cell receptor beta chain described here comes from a study of T-cell memory formation after mild COVID-19. TCRdb passed the 5' RACE reads through MiXCR, listing each CDR3 protein once. This table has approximately 180,000 distinct CDR3 sequences, 16% appearing once. In the case of this clonotype: The antigen remains unidentified.

Study-level points and caveats: The appearance of some responding clones in pre-infection memory suggested that cross-reactive memory joined.

The sequence was obtained from an adult woman who had mild COVID-19 (a few samples of this study predate the infection). Cell type and time point are not known. Material for sequencing was PBMCs or a T cell subset sorted from them (not recorded which).

CDR3 sequence (DNA): TGCAGTGCCGAAACCCGGACAGGGTACGAAAAACTGTTTTTT. Amino acid sequence: CSAETRTGYEKLFF. The V call is TRBV20-1, the J call TRBJ1-4, with 8 bases that match TRBD1. In germline, CDR1 is DFQATT, CDR2 SNEGSKA (reference sequence). This CDR3 has 14 residues. V was pared by 6 bases and J by 8 bases, with 11 bases of the junction left unmatched.